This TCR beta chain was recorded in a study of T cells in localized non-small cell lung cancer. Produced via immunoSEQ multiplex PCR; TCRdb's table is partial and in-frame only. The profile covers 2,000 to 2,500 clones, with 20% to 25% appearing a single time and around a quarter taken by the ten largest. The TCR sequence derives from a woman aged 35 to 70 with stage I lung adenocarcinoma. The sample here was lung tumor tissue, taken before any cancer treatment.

CDR3 sequence: CASRPAGPSQETQYF. CDR3 DNA: TGTGCCAGCAGACCCGCGGGGCCATCTCAAGAGACCCAGTACTTC. This chain connects TRBV28 to TRBJ2-5, with D possibly being TRBD2 (6 bases). This CDR3 is built from 15 residues. V gave up 6 bases and J gave up 2 bases, with 16 bases separating them. The germline V gene has CDR1 MDHEN and CDR2 SYDVKM. Combining the CDR3 with reference TRBV28 and TRBJ2-5 gives the whole variable domain DVKVTQSSRYLVKRTGEKVFLECVQDMDHENMFWYRQDPGLGLRLIYFSYDVKMKEKGDIPEGYSVSREKKERFSLILESASTNQTSMYLCASRPAGPSQETQYFGPGTRLLVL.